This T cell receptor beta chain emerged from a study of long-term antiretroviral therapy in people with HIV. Broader study findings: Missing from the dataset were any data on ART adherence, viral resistance or therapy changes. Control repertoires displayed wider CDR3 length ranges than the HIV repertoires.

It was version v3.0 of the immunoSEQ assay that was run at survey level. Libraries were prepared by immunoSEQ multiplex PCR; TCRdb keeps only in-frame clonotypes and omits some of them. The sample includes fewer than 20,000 clones, around 94% of them seen just once. As regards this clone: No antigen is known for it.

This CDR3 has 17 amino acids. The V gene's germline CDR1 is SGHDN and CDR2 FVKESK. V lost 1 base to trimming and J lost 0 bases; unmatched junction nucleotides: 5. Treatment for all HIV-infected participants took place in the United States. The origin of this receptor is a woman in her fifties or sixties with HIV. This material consisted of unsorted PBMCs, taken roughly 6.4 years after starting antiretroviral therapy. The chain links TRBV14 to TRBJ1-1, with 10 bases lining up with TRBD1. The CDR3 nucleotides read TGTGCCAGCAGCCAAGCCGGGACAGGGGTGCTGAACACTGAAGCTTTCTTT. It codes for CASSQAGTGVLNTEAFF.